These 7 T cell receptor beta chains were all obtained from the same sample, sequenced in a study of T-cell reconstitution after alpha-beta-depleted transplantation in children. Using unique molecular identifiers, the investigators prepared the TCRbeta library. TCRdb used MiXCR to reprocess the PCR reads, holding one entry per CDR3 protein. The repertoire holds over 90,000 distinct CDR3 sequences, with about 8% as singletons. The specimen comprised PBMCs, sampled before TCRalphabeta/CD19-depleted stem cell transplant. The receptor source for this set is a boy aged 2 to 9 with acute lymphoblastic leukemia, due to receive a stem cell transplant.

The table lists this clonotype with a few counts. The chain has TRBV20-1 and TRBJ1-1; 7 bases are shared with TRBD1. Germline assignment: CDR1 DFQATT and CDR2 SNEGSKA (reference sequence). Trimming cost V 3 bases and J 3 bases; bases outside gene matches: 7. This CDR3 comprises 14 residues. Here the CDR3 reads CSASPGTVYTEAFF. In DNA, the CDR3 is TGCAGTGCTAGCCCCGGGACAGTGTACACTGAAGCTTTCTTT.

In its sample, this clonotype was seen many times. The chain has TRBV5-1 and TRBJ1-1, with D perhaps matching TRBD1 (5 bases). This CDR3 has 16 residues. Germline assignment: CDR1 SGHRS and CDR2 YFSETQ. Trimming cost V 1 base and J 0 bases, with 13 bases left between them. In nucleotides, the CDR3 is TGCGCCAGCAGCTTGCGACAGTACCAAATGAACACTGAAGCTTTCTTT. Protein: CASSLRQYQMNTEAFF.

This clonotype was detected ten times or more. The rearrangement uses TRBV3-1 and TRBJ2-2; D gene unclear. V lost 1 base and J lost 0, with 18 bases in between. CDR1 LGHDT and CDR2 YNNKEL come from the germline V gene (reference sequence). The CDR3 is 19 amino acids. CDR3 amino acids: CASSQGAANLFANTGELFF. The CDR3 nucleotides read TGTGCCAGCAGCCAAGGGGCTGCTAACCTTTTCGCGAACACCGGGGAGCTGTTTTTT.

The chain combines TRBV28 with TRBJ1-2; D is uncertain. The CDR3 consists of 13 residues. V lost 1 base and J lost 4, with 7 bases in between. CDR1 MDHEN and CDR2 SYDVKM come from the germline V gene. The chain's CDR3 is CASSLSLAYGYTF. The CDR3 bases are TGTGCCAGCAGTTTATCCCTCGCCTATGGCTACACCTTC.

The J gene is TRBJ2-5, the V gene TRBV7-2; 7 nucleotides line up with TRBD2. CDR1 and CDR2 from the germline V gene are SGHTA and FQGNSA. J was trimmed by 1 base and V by 5 bases; bases with no gene match: 7. The CDR3 spans 15 residues. Here the CDR3 DNA reads TGTGCCAGCAGCCCCCCAGGCGGGGGCCAAGAGACCCAGTACTTC. It yields the protein CASSPPGGGQETQYF. The entire variable domain, with the rest obtained from reference TRBV7-2 and TRBJ2-5, is as follows: GAGVSQSPSNKVTEKGKDVELRCDPISGHTALYWYRQSLGQGLEFLIYFQGNSAPDKSGLPSDRFSAERTGGSVSTLTIQRTQQEDSAVYLCASSPPGGGQETQYFGPGTRLLVL.

About this clonotype itself: It may be a read error: a sequence one base away is much more abundant. The chain links TRBV4-2 to TRBJ2-3, with 12 bases matching TRBD2. This CDR3 is 15 amino acids long. V shed 4 bases, J shed 1 base, and the junction held 0 bases outside the gene matches. The germline V gene encodes CDR1 LGHNA and CDR2 YNFKEQ. This CDR3 reads CASSRTSGGTDTQYF. CDR3 nucleotide sequence: TGTGCCAGCAGCCGGACTAGCGGGGGCACAGATACGCAGTATTTT.

This clonotype was seen repeatedly, ten times or more. J is TRBJ2-2 and V is TRBV6-1, with D possibly TRBD1 on 5 matching bases. Trimming removed 3 bases from V and 4 bases from J, with 9 bases in between. Germline values: CDR1 MNHNS, CDR2 SASEGT. This CDR3 has 14 amino acids. In DNA form, the CDR3 reads TGTGCCAGCAGTGAGACAGCGTCCACCGGGGAGCTGTTTTTT. Protein sequence: CASSETASTGELFF.